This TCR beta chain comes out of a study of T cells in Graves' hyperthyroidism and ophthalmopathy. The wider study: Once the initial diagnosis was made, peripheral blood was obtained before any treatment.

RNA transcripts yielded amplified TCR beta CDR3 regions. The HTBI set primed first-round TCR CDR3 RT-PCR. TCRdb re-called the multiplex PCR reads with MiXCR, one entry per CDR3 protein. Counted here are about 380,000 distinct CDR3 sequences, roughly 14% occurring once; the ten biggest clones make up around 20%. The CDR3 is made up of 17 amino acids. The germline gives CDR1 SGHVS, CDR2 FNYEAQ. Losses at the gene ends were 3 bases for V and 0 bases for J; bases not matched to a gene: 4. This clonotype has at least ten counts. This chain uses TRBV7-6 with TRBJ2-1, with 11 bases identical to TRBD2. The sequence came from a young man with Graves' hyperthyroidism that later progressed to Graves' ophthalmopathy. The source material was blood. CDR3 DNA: TGTGCCAGCAGCTTTAGCGGGGGGGCCGACTCCTACAATGAGCAGTTCTTC. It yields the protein CASSFSGGADSYNEQFF.